These T cell receptor beta chains were read from a single sample in a study of blood T cell repertoires in COVID-19. The data were produced by immunoSEQ multiplex PCR, yet TCRdb's version contains in-frame clones alone and is incomplete. The sample has just over 350,000 clones, 80% to 90% seen once. Sequencing was carried out using peripheral blood. Receptor source: a woman in her fifties or sixties with COVID-19, enrolled during active disease. CDR3s include the opening cysteine and the closing phenylalanine or tryptophan. A D gene is named only where the DNA matches it firmly. Clone size appears in some rows only: once, few, many, or a class for an expanded clone.

j_gene,v_gene,d_gene,abundance,CDR3aa,CDR3nt
TRBJ2-6,TRBV18,-,-,CASSPQASAGTSGANVLTF,TGTGCCAGCTCACCACAGGCTTCGGCGGGAACCTCTGGGGCCAACGTCCTGACTTTC
TRBJ1-6,TRBV9,TRBD1,-,CASSVRDRDSPLHF,TGTGCCAGCAGCGTCCGGGACAGAGATTCACCCCTCCACTTT
TRBJ1-2,TRBV6-5,TRBD1,-,CASGMEGALGYTF,TGTGCCAGCGGAATGGAGGGGGCGCTCGGCTACACCTTC
TRBJ2-3,TRBV30,-,-,CAWSAYSDTQYF,TGTGCCTGGAGTGCATACTCGGATACGCAGTATTTT
TRBJ1-6,TRBV21-1,-,-,CASSKVRNRGSPLHF,TGTGCCAGCAGCAAAGTTCGGAACAGGGGTTCACCCCTCCACTTT
TRBJ1-2,TRBV14,-,few,CASSQGAGRGYTF,TGTGCCAGCAGCCAAGGGGCAGGCAGGGGCTACACCTTC
TRBJ2-4,TRBV12-5,-,-,CASGLVIIRETKNIQYF,TGTGCTAGTGGTTTGGTAATTATCCGGGAAACCAAAAACATTCAGTACTTC
TRBJ2-1,TRBV3-1/TRBV3-2,TRBD1,-,CASSQLDRPDNEQFF,TGTGCCAGCAGCCAACTGGACAGGCCAGACAATGAGCAGTTCTTC
TRBJ2-3,TRBV14,TRBD1,-,CASSPSPGQGSADTQYF,TGTGCCAGCAGCCCAAGTCCGGGACAGGGAAGCGCAGATACGCAGTATTTT
TRBJ2-7,TRBV11-2,-,-,CASSRDSLQYEQYF,TGTGCCAGCAGCCGGGACTCCCTTCAGTACGAGCAGTACTTC
TRBJ2-7,TRBV15,-,-,CATSRDPGNEQYF,TGTGCCACCAGCAGAGATCCAGGCAACGAGCAGTACTTC
TRBJ1-1,TRBV6-5,-,-,CASSYSLPGRNTEAFF,TGTGCCAGCAGTTACTCCTTGCCAGGGCGGAACACTGAAGCTTTCTTT
TRBJ2-7,TRBV23-1,TRBD1,-,CASSQRDRSYEQYF,TGCGCCAGCAGTCAACGGGACAGATCCTACGAGCAGTACTTC
TRBJ2-5,TRBV19,TRBD1,-,CASSTDRVGQETQYF,TGTGCCAGTAGTACCGACAGGGTGGGTCAAGAGACCCAGTACTTC
TRBJ1-5,TRBV19,-,-,CASSNVATAYSNQPQHF,TGTGCCAGTAGTAATGTGGCGACAGCGTATAGCAATCAGCCCCAGCATTTT
TRBJ2-2,TRBV14,-,-,CASSQDSWTGELFF,TGTGCCAGCAGCCAAGATAGTTGGACCGGGGAGCTGTTTTTT
TRBJ1-2,TRBV30,-,once,CAWSVGQGYGYTF,TGTGCCTGGAGTGTAGGGCAGGGGTATGGCTACACCTTC
TRBJ2-1,TRBV7-9,TRBD2,-,CASSLAAWWGGSYNEQFF,TGTGCCAGCAGCTTAGCCGCGTGGTGGGGGGGCTCCTACAATGAGCAGTTCTTC
TRBJ2-3,TRBV3-1/TRBV3-2,TRBD2,-,CASSQVLAGYTDTQYF,TGTGCCAGCAGCCAAGTTTTAGCGGGGTACACAGATACGCAGTATTTT
TRBJ2-3,TRBV6-2/TRBV6-3,TRBD1,-,CASSYSGTGDTDTQYF,TGTGCCAGCAGTTACTCCGGGACAGGGGACACAGATACGCAGTATTTT
TRBJ2-1,TRBV3-1/TRBV3-2,TRBD2,-,CASSPWASGGANEQFF,TGTGCCAGCAGCCCCTGGGCTAGCGGGGGGGCCAATGAGCAGTTCTTC
TRBJ2-3,TRBV5-1,-,-,CASTRENPPPTDTQYF,TGCGCCAGCACTCGAGAGAACCCTCCCCCCACAGATACGCAGTATTTT
TRBJ2-7,TRBV9,TRBD2,-,CASSVDVGGANEQYF,TGTGCCAGCAGCGTAGATGTCGGGGGGGCCAACGAGCAGTACTTC
TRBJ2-7,TRBV15,-,-,CATSTGRYEQYF,TGTGCCACCAGCACTGGCCGCTACGAGCAGTACTTC
TRBJ2-5,TRBV3-1/TRBV3-2,TRBD1,once,CASSGQGIEETQYF,TGTGCCAGCAGCGGACAGGGGATTGAAGAGACCCAGTACTTC
TRBJ2-2,TRBV5-4,TRBD2,-,CASSLRERGGTGELFF,TGTGCCAGCAGCTTGAGGGAGCGGGGAGGAACCGGGGAGCTGTTTTTT
TRBJ2-5,TRBV2,TRBD1,-,CAIQGEGGETQYF,TGTGCCATACAGGGGGAAGGGGGAGAGACCCAGTACTTC
TRBJ1-6,TRBV5-4,TRBD1,few,CASSSRQGGIGSPLHF,TGTGCCAGCAGCTCTCGACAGGGCGGGATCGGATCACCCCTCCACTTT
TRBJ2-7,TRBV30,-,few,CAWKQDSYEQYF,TGTGCCTGGAAGCAGGACTCCTACGAGCAGTACTTC
TRBJ2-7,TRBV10-2,-,-,CASRMGGLHVGEQYF,TGCGCCAGCAGGATGGGGGGGCTACACGTAGGCGAGCAGTACTTC
TRBJ2-5,TRBV7-9,-,few,CASSLAGAETQYF,TGTGCCAGCAGCTTAGCAGGGGCAGAGACCCAGTACTTC
TRBJ1-6,TRBV3-1/TRBV3-2,-,-,CASSHGHNSPLHF,TGTGCCAGCAGCCATGGGCATAATTCACCCCTCCACTTT
TRBJ1-2,TRBV5-4,TRBD1,-,CASSLQQGEDHGYTF,TGTGCCAGCAGCTTACAACAGGGGGAGGATCATGGCTACACCTTC
TRBJ2-3,TRBV7-3,-,-,CASSFGTPGDTQYF,TGTGCCAGCAGCTTCGGGACTCCAGGGGATACGCAGTATTTT
TRBJ2-7,TRBV5-1,-,-,CASSLWRFSGKGYEQYF,TGCGCCAGCAGCTTGTGGCGGTTTTCGGGTAAAGGCTACGAGCAGTACTTC
TRBJ2-5,TRBV19,-,once,CASSIDSGSKETQYF,TGTGCCAGTAGTATAGACAGCGGATCGAAAGAGACCCAGTACTTC
TRBJ2-7,TRBV5-1,-,-,CASSLGHYEQYF,TGCGCCAGCAGCCTCGGACATTACGAGCAGTACTTC
TRBJ1-2,TRBV9,TRBD1,-,CASQSRTGNYGYTF,TGTGCCAGTCAGTCTAGGACAGGGAACTATGGCTACACCTTC
TRBJ1-5,TRBV21-1,-,-,CASSPRTGIHSNQPQHF,TGTGCCAGCAGCCCGCGGACAGGGATTCATAGCAATCAGCCCCAGCATTTT
TRBJ2-1,TRBV7-9,-,-,CASSFDGIDNEQFF,TGTGCCAGCAGCTTCGACGGGATCGACAATGAGCAGTTCTTC
TRBJ2-3,TRBV18,-,once,CASSPVNSRLSPDTQYF,TGTGCCAGCTCACCCGTTAATAGTCGGTTATCCCCAGATACGCAGTATTTT
TRBJ2-7,TRBV10-3,-,-,CAISRGDSYEQYF,TGTGCCATCAGTAGGGGTGACTCCTACGAGCAGTACTTC
TRBJ1-2,TRBV20-1,TRBD1,-,CSARQGTHTF,TGCAGTGCCAGACAGGGGACCCACACCTTC
TRBJ2-7,TRBV20-1,TRBD2,-,CSASSGTSGSYEQYF,TGCAGTGCTAGTTCCGGGACTAGCGGGAGCTACGAGCAGTACTTC
TRBJ2-7,TRBV29-1,-,once,CSVVLHYSYEQYF,TGCAGCGTTGTTTTACACTACTCCTACGAGCAGTACTTC
TRBJ2-3,TRBV24-1,-,-,CATSDPTSPDTQYF,TGTGCCACCAGTGATCCTACTTCCCCAGATACGCAGTATTTT
TRBJ1-2,TRBV7-2,TRBD1,-,CASSFTGDVGYTF,TGTGCCAGCAGCTTTACAGGGGACGTTGGCTACACCTTC
TRBJ2-5,TRBV7-3,-,-,CASSSNQGQETQYF,TGTGCCAGCAGCAGTAATCAGGGGCAAGAGACCCAGTACTTC
TRBJ1-1,TRBV19,TRBD1,-,CASSPQGVGTEAFF,TGTGCCAGTAGTCCCCAGGGGGTGGGCACTGAAGCTTTCTTT
TRBJ1-1,TRBV11-2,-,-,CASSLERGTARAFF,TGTGCCAGCAGCTTAGAACGGGGGACCGCGCGTGCTTTCTTT
TRBJ1-4,TRBV19,-,-,CASSQPGGAPNEKLFF,TGTGCCAGTAGCCAGCCCGGTGGGGCTCCTAATGAAAAACTGTTTTTT
TRBJ2-2,TRBV27,TRBD2,-,CASSFSGGAVGELFF,TGTGCCAGCAGTTTCAGCGGGGGGGCAGTCGGGGAGCTGTTTTTT
TRBJ2-1,TRBV5-1,TRBD1,-,CASHPGTGGYEQFF,TGCGCCAGTCACCCCGGGACAGGGGGGTATGAGCAGTTCTTC
TRBJ2-1,TRBV3-1/TRBV3-2,TRBD2,-,CASSPRTSGVHEQFF,TGTGCCAGCAGCCCGCGGACTAGCGGGGTCCATGAGCAGTTCTTC
TRBJ2-1,TRBV21-1,-,-,CASSKPGTLYLGEQFF,TGTGCCAGCAGCAAACCCGGGACACTCTACCTTGGGGAGCAGTTCTTC
TRBJ1-2,TRBV11-3,TRBD1,many,CASSLQGAGGYTF,TGTGCCAGCAGCTTACAGGGGGCAGGTGGCTACACCTTC
TRBJ2-1,TRBV7-8,-,-,CASSPERSYNEQFF,TGTGCCAGCAGCCCGGAGCGGTCCTACAATGAGCAGTTCTTC
TRBJ1-5,TRBV30,-,-,CAWSGRGARRQPQHF,TGTGCCTGGAGTGGTCGGGGAGCGAGGAGGCAGCCCCAGCATTTT